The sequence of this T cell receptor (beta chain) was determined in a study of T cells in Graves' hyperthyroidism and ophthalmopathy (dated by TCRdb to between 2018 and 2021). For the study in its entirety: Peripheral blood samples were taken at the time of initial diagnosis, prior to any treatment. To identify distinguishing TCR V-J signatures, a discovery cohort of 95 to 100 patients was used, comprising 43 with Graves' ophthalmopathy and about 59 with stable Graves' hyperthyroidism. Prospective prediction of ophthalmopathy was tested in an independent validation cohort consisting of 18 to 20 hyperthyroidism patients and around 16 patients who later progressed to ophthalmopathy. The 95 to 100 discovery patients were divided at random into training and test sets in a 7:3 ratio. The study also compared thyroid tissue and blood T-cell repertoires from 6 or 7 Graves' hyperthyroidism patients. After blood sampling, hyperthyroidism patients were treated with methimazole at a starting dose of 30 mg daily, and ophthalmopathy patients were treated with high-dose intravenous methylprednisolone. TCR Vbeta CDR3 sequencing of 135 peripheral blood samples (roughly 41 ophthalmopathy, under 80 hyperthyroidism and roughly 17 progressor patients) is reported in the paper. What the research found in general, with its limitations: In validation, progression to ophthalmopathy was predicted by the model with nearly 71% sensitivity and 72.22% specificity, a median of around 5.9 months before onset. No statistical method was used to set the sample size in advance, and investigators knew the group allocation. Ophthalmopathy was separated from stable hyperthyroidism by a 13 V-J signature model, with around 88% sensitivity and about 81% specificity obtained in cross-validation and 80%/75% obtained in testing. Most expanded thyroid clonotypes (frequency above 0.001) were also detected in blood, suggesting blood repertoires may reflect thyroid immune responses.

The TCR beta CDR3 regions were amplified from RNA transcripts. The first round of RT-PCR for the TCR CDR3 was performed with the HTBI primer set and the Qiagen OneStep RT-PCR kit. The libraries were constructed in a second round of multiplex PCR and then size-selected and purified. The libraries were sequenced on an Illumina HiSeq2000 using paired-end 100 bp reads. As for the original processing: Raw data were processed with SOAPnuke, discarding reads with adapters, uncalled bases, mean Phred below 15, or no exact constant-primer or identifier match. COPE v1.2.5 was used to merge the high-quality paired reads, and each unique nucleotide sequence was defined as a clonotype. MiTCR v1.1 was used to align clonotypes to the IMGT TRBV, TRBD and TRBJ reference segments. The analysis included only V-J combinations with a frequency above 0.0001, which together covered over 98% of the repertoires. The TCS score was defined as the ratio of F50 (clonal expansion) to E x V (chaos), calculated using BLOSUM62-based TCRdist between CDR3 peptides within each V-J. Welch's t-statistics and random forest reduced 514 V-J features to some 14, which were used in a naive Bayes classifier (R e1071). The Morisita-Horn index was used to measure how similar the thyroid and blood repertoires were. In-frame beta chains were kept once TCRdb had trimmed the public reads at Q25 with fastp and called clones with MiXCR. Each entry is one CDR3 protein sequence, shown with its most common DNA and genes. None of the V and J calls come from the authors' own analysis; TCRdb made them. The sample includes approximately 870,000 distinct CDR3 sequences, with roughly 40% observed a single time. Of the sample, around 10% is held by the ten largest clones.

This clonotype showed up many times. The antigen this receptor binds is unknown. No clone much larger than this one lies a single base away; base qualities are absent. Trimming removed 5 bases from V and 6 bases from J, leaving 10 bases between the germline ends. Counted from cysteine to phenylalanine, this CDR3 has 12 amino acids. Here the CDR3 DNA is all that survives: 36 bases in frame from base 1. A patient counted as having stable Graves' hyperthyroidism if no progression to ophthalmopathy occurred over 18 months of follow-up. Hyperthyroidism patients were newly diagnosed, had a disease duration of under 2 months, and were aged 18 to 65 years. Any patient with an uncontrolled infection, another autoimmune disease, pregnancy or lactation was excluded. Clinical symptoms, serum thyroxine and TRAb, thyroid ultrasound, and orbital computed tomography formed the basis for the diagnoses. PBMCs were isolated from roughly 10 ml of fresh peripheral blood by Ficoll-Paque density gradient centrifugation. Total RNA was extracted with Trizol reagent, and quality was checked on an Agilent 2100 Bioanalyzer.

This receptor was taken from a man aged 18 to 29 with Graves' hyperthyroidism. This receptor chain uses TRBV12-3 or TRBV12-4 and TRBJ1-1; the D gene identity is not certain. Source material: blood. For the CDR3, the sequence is CASSGLGAEAFF. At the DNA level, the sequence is TGTGCCAGCAGTGGCCTAGGAGCTGAAGCTTTCTTT.